The rows below give T cell receptor beta chains drawn from one sample of a study of beta chain features in type 1 diabetes. Produced via immunoSEQ multiplex PCR; TCRdb's table is partial and in-frame only. The sample carries 250,000 to 300,000 clones, approximately 25% recorded once. Sequenced input: naive CD4+ T cells from blood. Every receptor here comes from a woman under 40 with type 1 diabetes. The CDR3 runs from the conserved cysteine through the conserved F or W. The order of the fields is J gene, D gene, V gene, CDR3 protein. The D gene is left open where the match is weak.

TRBJ2-5 . TRBV7-7 CASSLARDQETQYF
TRBJ2-1 . TRBV7-3 CASSLPCSYNEQFF
TRBJ2-1 TRBD2 TRBV5-1 CASSLHTSGNNEQFF
TRBJ1-3 TRBD1 TRBV29-1 CSVEEQTGSGGNTIYF
TRBJ2-1 . TRBV25-1 CASSKSDGMGNEQFF
TRBJ2-7 TRBD1 TRBV28 CASTRDRAYEQYF
TRBJ1-5 . TRBV30 CAWSVQLNQPQHF
TRBJ2-5 . TRBV30 CAWSVGSARETQYF
TRBJ2-2 TRBD1 TRBV29-1 CSVGQGNTGELFF
TRBJ2-3 TRBD1 TRBV30 CAWRRQGFRPQHTQYF
TRBJ2-7 . TRBV7-9 CASSLNSGQGQYF
TRBJ2-6 . TRBV4-1 CASSRWTAPISGANVLTF
TRBJ1-1 . TRBV10-2 CASSDQGGTEAFF
. . TRBV30 CAWMGAYEQYF
TRBJ2-7 . TRBV27 CASSRPGAYEQYF